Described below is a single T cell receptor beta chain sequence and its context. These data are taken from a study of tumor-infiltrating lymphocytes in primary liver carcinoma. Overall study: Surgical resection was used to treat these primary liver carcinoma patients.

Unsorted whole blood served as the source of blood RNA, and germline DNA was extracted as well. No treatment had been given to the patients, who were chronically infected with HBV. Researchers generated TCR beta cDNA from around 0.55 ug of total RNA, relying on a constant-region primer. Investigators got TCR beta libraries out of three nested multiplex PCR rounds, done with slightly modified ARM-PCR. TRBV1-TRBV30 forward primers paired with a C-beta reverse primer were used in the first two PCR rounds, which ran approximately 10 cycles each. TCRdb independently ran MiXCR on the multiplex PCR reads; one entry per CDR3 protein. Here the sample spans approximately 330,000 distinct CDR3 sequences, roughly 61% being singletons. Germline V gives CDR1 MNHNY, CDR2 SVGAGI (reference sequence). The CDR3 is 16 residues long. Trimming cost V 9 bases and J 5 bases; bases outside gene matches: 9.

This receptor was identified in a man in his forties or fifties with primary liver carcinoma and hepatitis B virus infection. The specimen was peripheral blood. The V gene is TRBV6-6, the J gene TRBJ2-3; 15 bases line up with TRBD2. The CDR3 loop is CARNRTSGRGGDTQYF. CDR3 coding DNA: TGTGCCAGGAATCGGACTAGCGGGAGGGGAGGAGATACGCAGTATTTT.